Shown below are 17 T cell receptor beta chains from a single sample sequenced in a study of blood T cells in healthy people across ages. Primers used in a second PCR of about 6 to 11 cycles were a sample-barcoded 5' primer and a J-beta primer mix. TCRdb ran MiXCR on the 5' RACE reads and lists one entry per CDR3 protein. Counted here are 1.5 million to 2 million distinct CDR3 sequences, roughly a third occurring once; the ten biggest clones make up around 11%. The sample taken for sequencing was blood. These receptors originate from a woman aged 25-40 years in good health.

This clonotype was found many times. This chain joins TRBV7-9 and TRBJ2-1; 12 bases align to TRBD2. Germline CDR1 SEHNR, CDR2 FQNEAQ (reference sequence). The CDR3 totals 16 residues. V shed 1 base, J shed 2 bases, and the junction held 0 bases outside the gene matches. In DNA form, the CDR3 reads TGTGCCAGCAGCTTAGGACTAGCGGGGGCCTACAATGAGCAGTTCTTC. Protein: CASSLGLAGAYNEQFF.

The rearrangement joins TRBV29-1 to TRBJ2-1; 9 bases align to TRBD2. Germline values: CDR1 SQVTM, CDR2 ANQGSEA. V shed 4 bases and J 10 bases; nucleotides not matched to a gene: 14. This CDR3 is built from 15 residues. CDR3 region: CSVVRAGGPVNEQFF. CDR3 coding DNA: TGCAGCGTTGTGAGGGCGGGGGGGCCGGTTAACGAGCAGTTCTTC.

This clonotype was seen more than once but under ten times. V gene TRBV6-6 combines with J gene TRBJ2-1; weak D call: TRBD2 (6 bases). The CDR3 is 17 residues long. Trimming stripped 2 bases from V and 7 bases from J, with 21 bases between. CDR1 is MNHNY and CDR2 is SVGAGI in the germline V gene (reference sequence). DNA for the CDR3: TGTGCCAGCAGTTACCTGCGCCAACTAGGGAGGTATAATGAGCAGTTCTTC. It is translated as CASSYLRQLGRYNEQFF.

With respect to this clonotype: A much bigger clone sits one base away, suggesting this may be a read error. The rearrangement joins TRBV4-1 to TRBJ2-3; D might be TRBD1 (5 bases). The closer fit of TRBJ1-5 to the DNA end suggests the J call may be wrong. This CDR3 has 15 amino acids. Per germline, CDR1 MGHRA and CDR2 YSYEKL. In nucleotides, the CDR3 is TGCGCCAGCAGCTCCGGGACTACCAGCACAGATACGCAGCATTTT. Protein: CASSSGTTSTDTQHF.

V is TRBV20-1 and J is TRBJ2-5, with TRBD2 matching 9 bases. The CDR3 loop spans 14 amino acids. V was pared by 2 bases and J by 9 bases, with 10 bases of the junction left unmatched. Per germline, CDR1 DFQATT and CDR2 SNEGSKA (reference sequence). CDR3 protein: CSARPSGAQGAQYF. The CDR3 DNA follows: TGCAGTGCTAGACCTAGCGGGGCCCAGGGGGCCCAGTACTTC.

In regard to this clonotype: Germline is not matched at one junction end, which may reflect a read error. The rearrangement uses TRBV4-1 and TRBJ2-5; D remains ambiguous. This CDR3 has 15 amino acids. In germline, CDR1 is MGHRA, CDR2 YSYEKL. CDR3 amino acids: CAGSQGLRDQETQYF. In DNA form, the CDR3 reads TGCGCCGGCAGCCAAGGTCTAAGGGATCAAGAGACCCAGTACTTC.

The chain uses TRBV9 and TRBJ2-3; 7 bases fit TRBD1. Unmatched junction bases numbered 12, after V lost 4 bases and J lost 4 bases. Germline V gene lookup returns CDR1 SGDLS and CDR2 YYNGEE. The CDR3 loop spans 16 amino acids. This CDR3 reads CASSPSKGAPADTQYF. CDR3 DNA: TGTGCCAGCAGCCCTAGCAAGGGGGCGCCTGCAGATACGCAGTATTTT.

This clonotype has just a few counts. One base away lies a much larger clone, so this may be a sequencing read error. The chain employs TRBV10-3 and TRBJ2-7; TRBD1 aligns across 10 bases. The V and J ends lost 6 bases and 3 bases, in that order; junction bases with no gene match: 5. The CDR3 spans 14 residues. The germline gives CDR1 ENHRY, CDR2 SYGVKD. The CDR3 DNA reads as TGTGCCATCAGGGTTGGACAGGGGGTCTACGAGCAGTACTTC. It specifies CAIRVGQGVYEQYF.

This clonotype was picked up a small number of times. The chain employs TRBV10-3 and TRBJ2-1; 9 bases map to TRBD2. Germline V gene sequence: CDR1 ENHRY, CDR2 SYGVKD. There are 15 residues in the CDR3. The ends lost 10 bases at V and 5 bases at J; junction bases unmatched: 12. CDR3 residues: CASPRREGADNEQFF. CDR3 sequence (DNA): TGTGCCAGCCCACGGCGGGAGGGAGCGGACAATGAGCAGTTCTTC.

The chain employs TRBV28 and TRBJ2-7; D is perhaps TRBD2 (5 bases). The CDR3 runs 14 residues. V was trimmed by 3 bases and J by 3 bases, leaving 12 bases between them. Looked up from germline, CDR1 is MDHEN and CDR2 is SYDVKM. CDR3 region: CASSFSSSNYEQYF. The CDR3 coding sequence is TGTGCCAGCAGTTTCTCTAGCTCCAACTACGAGCAGTACTTC.

This clonotype was seen at least ten times. V and J are TRBV6-1 and TRBJ2-5; D ambiguous. Trimming removed 2 bases from V and 8 bases from J, with 9 bases in between. Germline CDR1 and CDR2: MNHNS and SASEGT. The CDR3 runs to 12 residues. The chain's CDR3 is CASSELKETQYF. CDR3 nucleotides: TGTGCCAGCAGTGAACTAAAGGAAACCCAGTACTTC.

The sample holds a few counts of this clonotype. This chain joins TRBV12-3 or TRBV12-4 and TRBJ1-1; the D gene is possibly TRBD1 (5 bases). The V gene lost 7 bases and the J gene lost 3 bases, with 15 bases spanning the gap. CDR3 length: 14 residues. CDR3 sequence reads: CASTPGGGDTEAFF. CDR3 sequence (DNA): TGTGCCAGCACCCCGGGAGGAGGGGACACTGAAGCTTTCTTT.

This clonotype has only a few counts. The chain recombines TRBV6-2 or TRBV6-3 with TRBJ1-2, with D perhaps matching TRBD1 (6 bases). Germline lookup yields CDR1 MNHEY and CDR2 SVGEGT. The CDR3 loop spans 14 amino acids. Trimming removed 6 bases at V and 4 bases at J, with 15 bases between. The CDR3 loop is CASSPDRRIYGYTF. The CDR3 nucleotides are TGTGCCAGCAGCCCGGACAGAAGGATCTATGGCTACACCTTC.

This clonotype was observed a handful of times. V usage is TRBV20-1 and J usage is TRBJ2-7; D assignment may be TRBD1 or TRBD2 (5 bases each). V lost 0 bases, J lost 2 bases, and 11 bases lay in between. The CDR3 runs 14 residues. Looked up from germline, CDR1 is DFQATT and CDR2 is SNEGSKA (reference sequence). CDR3 in amino acids: CSARDRDLAYEQYF. The CDR3 DNA is TGCAGTGCTAGAGATCGGGACCTCGCCTACGAGCAGTACTTC.

This clonotype came up many times. The chain is built from TRBV29-1 and TRBJ2-3, with unresolved D. There are 14 residues in the CDR3. The germline V gene has CDR1 SQVTM and CDR2 ANQGSEA. The germline V and J ends were trimmed by 1 base and 2 bases, with 10 bases remaining between them. The CDR3 spells CSVEGLRSTDTQYF. For the CDR3, the DNA is TGCAGCGTTGAAGGCCTTCGCTCCACAGATACGCAGTATTTT.

The sample holds a few counts of this clonotype. This rearrangement joins TRBV7-6 to TRBJ2-3; 8 bases are a match to TRBD2. Per germline, CDR1 SGHVS and CDR2 FNYEAQ. Unmatched junction bases numbered 8, after V lost 1 base and J lost 2 bases. CDR3 size: 17 residues. The DNA for the CDR3 is TGTGCCAGCAGCTTAGTTGGACTAGCAGGCCCCACAGATACGCAGTATTTT. Protein sequence: CASSLVGLAGPTDTQYF.

V is TRBV12-3 or TRBV12-4 and J is TRBJ2-5; D is tentatively TRBD1 or TRBD2 (5 bases each). TRBJ2-7 explains the end of the DNA better; the J call may be wrong. The CDR3 length is 15 residues. As DNA, the CDR3 is TGTGCCAGCAGTTTCAGACTGGGACGGGCGACCGAGCAGTACTTC. Translated: CASSFRLGRATEQYF.